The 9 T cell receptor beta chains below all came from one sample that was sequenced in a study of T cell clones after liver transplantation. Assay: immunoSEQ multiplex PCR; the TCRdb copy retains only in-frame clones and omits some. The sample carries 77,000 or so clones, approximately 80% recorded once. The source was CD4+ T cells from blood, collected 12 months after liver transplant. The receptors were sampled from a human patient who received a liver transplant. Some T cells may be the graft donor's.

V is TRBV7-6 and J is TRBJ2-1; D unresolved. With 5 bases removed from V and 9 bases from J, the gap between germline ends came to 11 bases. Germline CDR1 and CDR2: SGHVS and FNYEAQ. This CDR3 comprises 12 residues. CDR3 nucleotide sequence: TGTGCCAGCAGCCTTAAGGAAGGTGAGCAGTTCTTC. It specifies CASSLKEGEQFF.

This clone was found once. CDR3 in amino acids: CASSLAGGVGTDTQYF. The DNA of the CDR3 is TGCGCCAGCAGCTTGGCGGGGGGTGTGGGCACAGATACGCAGTATTTT. The J gene is TRBJ2-3, the V gene TRBV5-1; 7 bases map to TRBD2. The CDR3 has 16 amino acids. With V trimmed by 0 bases and J by 1 base, 5 bases remained unmatched. Germline lookup yields CDR1 SGHRS and CDR2 YFSETQ.

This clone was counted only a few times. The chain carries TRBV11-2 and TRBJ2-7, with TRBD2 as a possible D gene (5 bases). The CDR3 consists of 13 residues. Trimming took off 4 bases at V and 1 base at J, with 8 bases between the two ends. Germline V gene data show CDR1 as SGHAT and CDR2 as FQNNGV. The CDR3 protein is CASSSGLSYEQYF. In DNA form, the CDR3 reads TGTGCCAGCAGCTCTGGACTGTCCTACGAGCAGTACTTC.

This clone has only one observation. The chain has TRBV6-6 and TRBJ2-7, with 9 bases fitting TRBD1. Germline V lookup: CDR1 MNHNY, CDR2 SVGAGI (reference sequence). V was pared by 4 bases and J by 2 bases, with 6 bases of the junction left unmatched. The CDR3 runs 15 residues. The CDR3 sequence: CASSSPGDRAYEQYF. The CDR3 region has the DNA TGTGCCAGCAGTTCCCCGGGGGACAGGGCCTACGAGCAGTACTTC.

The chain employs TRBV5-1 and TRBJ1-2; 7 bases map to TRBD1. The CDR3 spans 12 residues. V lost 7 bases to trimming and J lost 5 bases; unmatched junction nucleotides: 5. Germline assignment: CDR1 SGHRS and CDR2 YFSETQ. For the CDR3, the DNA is TGCGCCAGCGCCGGGACAGAGTATGGCTACACCTTC. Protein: CASAGTEYGYTF.

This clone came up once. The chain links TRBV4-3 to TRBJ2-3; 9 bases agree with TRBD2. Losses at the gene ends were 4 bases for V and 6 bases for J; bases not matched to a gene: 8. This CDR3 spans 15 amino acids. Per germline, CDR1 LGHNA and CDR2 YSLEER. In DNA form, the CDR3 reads TGCGCCAGCAGCCCTCGGCTAGCGGGGACCGATACGCAGTATTTT. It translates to CASSPRLAGTDTQYF.

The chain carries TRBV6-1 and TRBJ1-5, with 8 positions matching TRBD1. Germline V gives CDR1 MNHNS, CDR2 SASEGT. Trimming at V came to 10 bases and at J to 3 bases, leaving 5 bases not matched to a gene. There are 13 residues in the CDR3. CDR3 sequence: CATQGQANQPQHF. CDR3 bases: TGTGCCACGCAGGGACAGGCCAATCAGCCCCAGCATTTT.

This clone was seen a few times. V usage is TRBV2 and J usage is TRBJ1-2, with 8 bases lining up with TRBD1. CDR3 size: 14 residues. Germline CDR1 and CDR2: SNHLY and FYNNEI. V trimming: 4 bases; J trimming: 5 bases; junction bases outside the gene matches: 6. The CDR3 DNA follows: TGTGCCAGCAGTGGGGTCAGGGGGCCTTATGGCTACACCTTC. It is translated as CASSGVRGPYGYTF.

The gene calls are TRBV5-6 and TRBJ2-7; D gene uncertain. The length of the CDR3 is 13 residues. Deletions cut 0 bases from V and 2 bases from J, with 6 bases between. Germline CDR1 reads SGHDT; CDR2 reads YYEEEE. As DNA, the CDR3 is TGTGCCAGCAGCTTGGCAGATACCTACGAGCAGTACTTC. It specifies CASSLADTYEQYF.